This T cell receptor (beta chain) originates from a study of tumor and adjacent non-tumor tissue in lung cancer. The template was RNA from unsorted bulk tissue. More than 3 cm separated this lung sample from the edge of the tumor. Remarks on this clonotype: One end of the junction varies from germline; a read error may be responsible.

Three rounds of nested PCR, following a modified ARM-PCR protocol, produced the TCRbeta library. TCRdb ran MiXCR on the multiplex PCR reads and lists one entry per CDR3 protein. This sample carries 50,000 or so distinct CDR3 sequences, 74% of them seen once, and the ten largest clones take 20% to 25%. Sequencing was carried out using distant non-tumor lung tissue. The TCR originated in a woman aged 55-69 years with non-small cell lung cancer.

CDR3 region: CTSSQPGWPLHF. The CDR3 nucleotides read TGCACCAGCAGCCAACCGGGCTGGCCCCTCCACTTT. V gene TRBV4-1 combines with J gene TRBJ1-6, with unresolved D. There are 12 residues in the CDR3. The germline gives CDR1 MGHRA, CDR2 YSYEKL.